This T cell receptor (beta chain) was observed in a study of T cell responses to AZD1222 COVID-19 vaccine. Study observations and caveats: No repertoire was sampled before or during the peak T cell response, only after it. Along spike, vaccine-associated CD4 TCRs were found throughout, with dominance at 160-218 and 743-854. A mostly white British donor set with more females was recruited, and clonal diversity was possibly underestimated.

Timing groups of about 4 and about 12 weeks for second doses were pooled. The CDR3 loop spans 12 amino acids. The germline V gene has CDR1 SGHVS and CDR2 FNYEAQ. With 1 base removed from V and 10 bases from J, the gap between germline ends came to 7 bases. As regards this clone: Antigen: not known.

Clones were read by immunoSEQ multiplex PCR, and TCRdb kept only the in-frame ones, dropping some. The sample contains fewer than 110,000 clones, about 90% of which appear only once. The gene calls are TRBV7-6 and TRBJ1-4; weak D call: TRBD1 (5 bases). The TCR sequence derives from an adult who received the AZD1222 COVID-19 vaccine. The material sequenced was peripheral blood, taken 28 days after the second AZD1222 dose. The CDR3: CASSLDGGKLFF. The CDR3 bases are TGTGCCAGCAGCTTAGATGGGGGAAAACTGTTTTTT. Together with reference TRBV7-6 and TRBJ1-4, the CDR3 gives the full variable domain: GAGVSQSPRYKVTKRGQDVALRCDPISGHVSLYWYRQALGQGPEFLTYFNYEAQQDKSGLPNDRFSAERPEGSISTLTIQRTEQRDSAMYRCASSLDGGKLFFGSGTQLSVL.